The rows below give T cell receptor beta chains drawn from one sample of a study of blood T cell repertoires in COVID-19. Clones were sequenced by immunoSEQ multiplex PCR, and TCRdb holds only the in-frame ones, with some missing. The data contain around 140,000 clones, around 90% of them singletons. Sequenced: peripheral blood. These receptors all stem from a woman in her sixties with acute or convalescent COVID-19. The CDR3 runs from the conserved cysteine through the conserved F or W. Each record gives: CDR3 DNA, CDR3 protein, clone size, D gene, J gene, V gene. D genes are given only for firm matches. Where a row states a size, it is once, few, many or the class of an expanded clone; other rows omit it.

CDR3 DNA: TGTGCCAGCAGTCAATTAGCGGGGGAGAGGGGAGAGACCCAGTACTTC
CDR3 protein: CASSQLAGERGETQYF
clone size: .
D gene: TRBD2
J gene: TRBJ2-5
V gene: TRBV7-8

CDR3 DNA: TGTGCCAGCAGCTTAGATACAGGGTGGGACACTGAAGCTTTCTTT
CDR3 protein: CASSLDTGWDTEAFF
clone size: .
D gene: .
J gene: TRBJ1-1
V gene: TRBV7-9

CDR3 DNA: TGTGCCAGCAGTTACTCGATTCCGGGTGAAGACACTGAAGCTTTCTTT
CDR3 protein: CASSYSIPGEDTEAFF
clone size: .
D gene: .
J gene: TRBJ1-1
V gene: TRBV6-5

CDR3 DNA: TGTGCCAGCAGTGCCGACAGCCTGAACACTGAAGCTTTCTTT
CDR3 protein: CASSADSLNTEAFF
clone size: .
D gene: .
J gene: TRBJ1-1
V gene: TRBV6-2/TRBV6-3

CDR3 DNA: TGTGCCTGGAGCCGGGACAGGCACAACCCCGGGGAGCTGTTTTTT
CDR3 protein: CAWSRDRHNPGELFF
clone size: .
D gene: TRBD1
J gene: TRBJ2-2
V gene: TRBV30

CDR3 DNA: TGCGCCTCCAGGGGATTTGCCACTGAAGCTTTCTTT
CDR3 protein: CASRGFATEAFF
clone size: .
D gene: .
J gene: TRBJ1-1
V gene: TRBV4-3

CDR3 DNA: TGTGCCAGCAGTGAACTCCAGGGTAACCAGCCCCAGCATTTT
CDR3 protein: CASSELQGNQPQHF
clone size: few
D gene: .
J gene: TRBJ1-5
V gene: TRBV2

CDR3 DNA: TGTGCCAGCAGCCCGACCAGGGTAGTCACCGGGGAGCTGTTTTTT
CDR3 protein: CASSPTRVVTGELFF
clone size: .
D gene: .
J gene: TRBJ2-2
V gene: TRBV9

CDR3 DNA: TGTGCCAGCAGCCGGAGGACTAGCGGGGGTACAGATACGCAGTATTTT
CDR3 protein: CASSRRTSGGTDTQYF
clone size: .
D gene: TRBD2
J gene: TRBJ2-3
V gene: TRBV7-2

CDR3 DNA: TGTGCCAGCGGGGACACTAACTATGGCTACACCTTC
CDR3 protein: CASGDTNYGYTF
clone size: .
D gene: .
J gene: TRBJ1-2
V gene: TRBV28

CDR3 DNA: TGTGCCAGCCGCGCGCAGGGTTTTCAAGAGACCCAGTACTTC
CDR3 protein: CASRAQGFQETQYF
clone size: .
D gene: .
J gene: TRBJ2-5
V gene: TRBV19

CDR3 DNA: TGCGCCAGCAGCTTGGTAGGACTTGGCTCTGGGGCCAACGTCCTGACTTTC
CDR3 protein: CASSLVGLGSGANVLTF
clone size: .
D gene: .
J gene: TRBJ2-6
V gene: TRBV5-1

CDR3 DNA: TGTGCCAGCAGTCCGGGACAGCTAAACATTCAGTACTTC
CDR3 protein: CASSPGQLNIQYF
clone size: once
D gene: TRBD1
J gene: TRBJ2-4
V gene: TRBV6-2/TRBV6-3

CDR3 DNA: TGTGCCAGCCTGGGGACAGGTGACTCCGAGCAGTACTTC
CDR3 protein: CASLGTGDSEQYF
clone size: .
D gene: TRBD1
J gene: TRBJ2-7
V gene: TRBV6-6

CDR3 DNA: TGTGCCAGTAGTACCCCCGGACTAGCGGGAAACAATGAGCAGTTCTTC
CDR3 protein: CASSTPGLAGNNEQFF
clone size: once
D gene: TRBD2
J gene: TRBJ2-1
V gene: TRBV19

CDR3 DNA: TGTGCCAGCAGTTCTTCAGGATTACCTTATCAGCCCCAGCATTTT
CDR3 protein: CASSSSGLPYQPQHF
clone size: .
D gene: .
J gene: TRBJ1-5
V gene: TRBV28

CDR3 DNA: TGTGCCAGCTCCTCAGGGACAGATACGCAGTATTTT
CDR3 protein: CASSSGTDTQYF
clone size: .
D gene: .
J gene: TRBJ2-3
V gene: TRBV5-5

CDR3 DNA: TGTGCCAGTAGTATCGGACAGGGGAGTTCCTACGAGCAGTACTTC
CDR3 protein: CASSIGQGSSYEQYF
clone size: .
D gene: TRBD1
J gene: TRBJ2-7
V gene: TRBV19

CDR3 DNA: TGCGCCAGCAGCTTGGAGGGGGAAGGGGAGCTGTTTTTT
CDR3 protein: CASSLEGEGELFF
clone size: .
D gene: .
J gene: TRBJ2-2
V gene: TRBV5-1

CDR3 DNA: TGTGCCAGCAGTTTTAACCTAGCGGGGTTGACCTACGAGCAGTACTTC
CDR3 protein: CASSFNLAGLTYEQYF
clone size: .
D gene: TRBD2
J gene: TRBJ2-7
V gene: TRBV28

CDR3 DNA: TGTGCCAGCAGCCCCACAGTGAACACTGAAGCTTTCTTT
CDR3 protein: CASSPTVNTEAFF
clone size: few
D gene: .
J gene: TRBJ1-1
V gene: TRBV7-3

CDR3 DNA: TGTGCCAGCAGCTTTCAGGGCCCCATGAACACTGAAGCTTTCTTT
CDR3 protein: CASSFQGPMNTEAFF
clone size: .
D gene: .
J gene: TRBJ1-1
V gene: TRBV7-9

CDR3 DNA: TGTGCCAGCAGCTTACGGCAGGAACGCACAGATACGCAGTATTTT
CDR3 protein: CASSLRQERTDTQYF
clone size: .
D gene: .
J gene: TRBJ2-3
V gene: TRBV11-2

CDR3 DNA: TGTGCCAGCAGTACCCAGATATCAACCGGGGAGCTGTTTTTT
CDR3 protein: CASSTQISTGELFF
clone size: few
D gene: .
J gene: TRBJ2-2
V gene: TRBV6-2/TRBV6-3

CDR3 DNA: TGTGCCAGCTCCCAGACCGGGGGGGTTTCTGGAAACACCATATATTTT
CDR3 protein: CASSQTGGVSGNTIYF
clone size: .
D gene: .
J gene: TRBJ1-3
V gene: TRBV18

CDR3 DNA: TGTGCCAGCAGCCAAGGAGGTCGAGAAGCTTTCTTT
CDR3 protein: CASSQGGREAFF
clone size: .
D gene: .
J gene: TRBJ1-1
V gene: TRBV3-1/TRBV3-2

CDR3 DNA: TGTGCCAGCAGTCCCGGGTACGAGCAGTACTTC
CDR3 protein: CASSPGYEQYF
clone size: .
D gene: .
J gene: TRBJ2-7
V gene: TRBV7-6

CDR3 DNA: TGTGCCAGCAGCCCCGGGACAGGTTTAAATCAGCCCCAGCATTTT
CDR3 protein: CASSPGTGLNQPQHF
clone size: .
D gene: TRBD1
J gene: TRBJ1-5
V gene: TRBV5-8

CDR3 DNA: TGTGCCAGCAGCGTAGGACAGGGGAGCTACAATGAGCAGTTCTTC
CDR3 protein: CASSVGQGSYNEQFF
clone size: .
D gene: TRBD1
J gene: TRBJ2-1
V gene: TRBV7-9

CDR3 DNA: TGTGCCAGCAGCTCGGGGACTAGCGGGGGACTCCAAGAGACCCAGTACTTC
CDR3 protein: CASSSGTSGGLQETQYF
clone size: .
D gene: TRBD2
J gene: TRBJ2-5
V gene: TRBV5-8

CDR3 DNA: TGTGCCAGCACCACCGGGACTCTAAACACAGATACGCAGTATTTT
CDR3 protein: CASTTGTLNTDTQYF
clone size: .
D gene: .
J gene: TRBJ2-3
V gene: TRBV25-1

CDR3 DNA: TGTGCCAGTAGCTTTCTTTCAGGGGGCTACGAGCAGTACTTC
CDR3 protein: CASSFLSGGYEQYF
clone size: .
D gene: TRBD1
J gene: TRBJ2-7
V gene: TRBV19

CDR3 DNA: TGTGCCAGCAGCCCGGTAGGGGCCGGACAGGGTTTCGGGCAGTACTTC
CDR3 protein: CASSPVGAGQGFGQYF
clone size: .
D gene: TRBD1
J gene: TRBJ2-7
V gene: TRBV5-5

CDR3 DNA: TGCGCCAGCAGCCAAGAATTCTCCCATGAGCAGTTCTTC
CDR3 protein: CASSQEFSHEQFF
clone size: .
D gene: .
J gene: TRBJ2-1
V gene: TRBV4-3

CDR3 DNA: TGTGCCAGCAATGCACTACTAGCGGGGGTACAAGAGACCCAGTACTTC
CDR3 protein: CASNALLAGVQETQYF
clone size: once
D gene: TRBD2
J gene: TRBJ2-5
V gene: TRBV3-1/TRBV3-2

CDR3 DNA: TGTGCCAGCAGCCAAGATGTCAAGGGGATCAAAAACATTCAGTACTTC
CDR3 protein: CASSQDVKGIKNIQYF
clone size: .
D gene: .
J gene: TRBJ2-4
V gene: TRBV4-2

CDR3 DNA: TGTGCCATCAGTAGCGGGGGCACAGATACGCAGTATTTT
CDR3 protein: CAISSGGTDTQYF
clone size: .
D gene: TRBD2
J gene: TRBJ2-3
V gene: TRBV10-3

CDR3 DNA: TGTGCCAGCAGCCAATTTGACAGTACGAATTCACCCCTCCACTTT
CDR3 protein: CASSQFDSTNSPLHF
clone size: .
D gene: .
J gene: TRBJ1-6
V gene: TRBV3-1/TRBV3-2

CDR3 DNA: TGTGCCACCAGCAGAGACGGTTCCTATGGCTACACCTTC
CDR3 protein: CATSRDGSYGYTF
clone size: .
D gene: .
J gene: TRBJ1-2
V gene: TRBV15

CDR3 DNA: TGTGCCAGCACGATGACGGAGGATACGCAGTATTTT
CDR3 protein: CASTMTEDTQYF
clone size: .
D gene: .
J gene: TRBJ2-3
V gene: TRBV12-3/TRBV12-4

CDR3 DNA: TGTGCCAGCAGGGAGGGACTCAACTATGGCTACACCTTC
CDR3 protein: CASREGLNYGYTF
clone size: .
D gene: .
J gene: TRBJ1-2
V gene: TRBV6-5

CDR3 DNA: TGCGCCAGCAGCCCTATAGCGGGGGAAGACAATGAGCAGTTCTTC
CDR3 protein: CASSPIAGEDNEQFF
clone size: .
D gene: TRBD2
J gene: TRBJ2-1
V gene: TRBV5-1

CDR3 DNA: TGTGCCAGCAGTTTACCCCCGGACACTTACGAGCAGTACTTC
CDR3 protein: CASSLPPDTYEQYF
clone size: .
D gene: .
J gene: TRBJ2-7
V gene: TRBV6-2/TRBV6-3